This T cell receptor (beta chain) was identified in a study of spatial heterogeneity in lung cancer. Whole-study findings and limits: One measure, the expanded intratumoral alpha and beta TCR count, tracked tumor mutation counts.

The CDR3 is made up of 13 amino acids. In germline, CDR1 is DFQATT, CDR2 SNEGSKA (reference sequence). V shed 6 bases, J shed 2 bases, and the junction held 3 bases outside the gene matches. This clonotype was seen repeatedly, ten times or more. Its antigen is currently unknown. This beta chain lies outside the target of a library built for alpha chains; its clone size means little. Each CDR3 protein is one row after TCRdb ran MiXCR on the 5' RACE reads. The sample lists about 13,000 distinct CDR3 sequences, under 6% occurring once. The time point here: sample taken at primary tumor resection. This sample comprised lung tumor tissue, obtained at surgery. This rearrangement joins TRBV20-1 to TRBJ2-3; TRBD2 matches 9 bases. This TCR was recovered from a male donor with early-stage non-small cell lung cancer. Here the CDR3 reads CSAPSGVTDTQYF. CDR3 DNA: TGCAGTGCCCCTAGCGGGGTCACAGATACGCAGTATTTT.